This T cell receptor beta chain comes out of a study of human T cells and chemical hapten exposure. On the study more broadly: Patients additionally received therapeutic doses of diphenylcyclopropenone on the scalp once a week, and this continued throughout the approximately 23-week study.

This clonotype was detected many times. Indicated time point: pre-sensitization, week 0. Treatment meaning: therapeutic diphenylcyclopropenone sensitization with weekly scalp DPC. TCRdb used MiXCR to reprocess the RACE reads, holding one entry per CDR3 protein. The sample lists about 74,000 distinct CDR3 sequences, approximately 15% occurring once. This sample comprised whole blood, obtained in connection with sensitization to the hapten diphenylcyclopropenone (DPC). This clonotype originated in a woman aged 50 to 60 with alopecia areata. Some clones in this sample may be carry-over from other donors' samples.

CDR3 nucleotides: TGTGCCAGCAGCCTACTAGGGAATGAGCAGTTCTTC. It encodes CASSLLGNEQFF. This sequence joins TRBV14 and TRBJ2-1, with D possibly matching TRBD2 (5 bases). This CDR3 is built from 12 residues. Germline-derived CDR1 and CDR2 are SGHDN and FVKESK. Between the trimmed V and J ends, which lost 4 bases and 7 bases, there was a span of 8 bases.